The 2 T cell receptor beta chains given below trace back to one sample, sequenced in a study of OX40 agonist ivuxolimab in advanced cancers. Measured with immunoSEQ multiplex PCR; TCRdb has only the in-frame clones, and not every one. The sample has approximately 69,000 clones; roughly 90% are singletons. The starting material was CD4+ or CD8+ T cells sorted from blood, obtained in a trial of the OX40 agonist ivuxolimab. The receptors were gathered from an adult with an advanced solid tumor such as melanoma, head and neck, liver or kidney cancer.

V usage is TRBV7-2 and J usage is TRBJ2-1, with 9 nucleotides matching TRBD2. The junction had 5 bases not matched to a gene; V was cut back by 0 bases and J by 8 bases. Germline V gene data show CDR1 as SGHTA and CDR2 as FQGNSA. There are 15 residues in the CDR3. The CDR3 spells CASSLALAGWDEQFF. The CDR3 DNA reads TGTGCCAGCAGCTTAGCGCTAGCGGGGTGGGATGAGCAGTTCTTC.

The J gene is TRBJ2-7, the V gene TRBV11-2; 12 bases map to TRBD2. Germline CDR1 reads SGHAT; CDR2 reads FQNNGV. Losses at the gene ends were 1 base for V and 4 bases for J; bases not matched to a gene: 11. This CDR3 comprises 18 residues. The DNA of the CDR3 is TGTGCCAGCAGCTTAGCGGCTAGCGGGAGGGCCGATGTGTACGAGCAGTACTTC. Protein: CASSLAASGRADVYEQYF.